The entry below gives a single T cell receptor (beta chain) sequence along with its context. Its matching antigen is unknown. This entry comes from a study of T-cell memory formation after mild COVID-19. Study-level background: TCR clusters were mostly confined to one donor each.

Constant-segment-primed 5'RACE gave TCR alpha and TCR beta cDNA libraries with sample barcodes and UMIs. TCRdb re-analysed the 5' RACE reads in MiXCR, keeping a single row per CDR3 protein. This sample has approximately 180,000 distinct CDR3 sequences, with 16% found just once. V was pared by 3 bases and J by 2 bases, with 11 bases between. The CDR3 loop spans 14 amino acids. CDR1 KGHSH and CDR2 LQKENI come from the germline V gene. Findings of the study overall: A second wave of clones peaked on day 37, and their SARS-CoV-2 specificity went unconfirmed.

This clonotype originated in an adult woman who had mild COVID-19 (a few samples of this study predate the infection). Cell type and time point are not known. The chain has TRBV18 and TRBJ2-7, with D unclear. The sample consisted of PBMCs or a T cell subset sorted from them (not recorded which). The chain's CDR3 is CASSPPGRAYEQYF. The CDR3 DNA follows: TGTGCCAGCTCACCCCCCGGCCGGGCCTACGAGCAGTACTTC.